This is a list of T cell receptor beta chains from one sample in a study of CD8 T cells in Susac syndrome. TCRdb used MiXCR to reprocess the immunoSEQ multiplex PCR reads, holding one entry per CDR3 protein. This table has nearly 110,000 distinct CDR3 sequences, roughly 94% appearing once. The sample comprised CD8+ T cells from PBMCs. The receptor source for this set is a human donor with Susac syndrome. Each CDR3 is given with its conserved first and last residue. D genes are given only for firm matches. Size is omitted from some rows. Given values are once, few, many or a class for expanded clones.

D gene: .
clone size: .
V gene: TRBV12-5
J gene: TRBJ1-1
CDR3 protein: CASGLAGFTEAFF
CDR3 DNA: TGTGCTAGTGGTCTCGCAGGGTTCACTGAAGCTTTCTTT

D gene: TRBD1
clone size: .
V gene: TRBV7-9
J gene: TRBJ1-1
CDR3 protein: CASRPTGTVNTEAFF
CDR3 DNA: TGTGCCAGCAGACCAACCGGGACAGTGAACACTGAAGCTTTCTTT

D gene: .
clone size: .
V gene: TRBV5-1
J gene: TRBJ2-7
CDR3 protein: CASRAGGDDLIYEQYF
CDR3 DNA: TGCGCCAGCAGGGCCGGGGGCGATGATTTGATCTACGAGCAGTACTTC

D gene: .
clone size: .
V gene: TRBV7-9
J gene: TRBJ2-7
CDR3 protein: CASSLSGGQYF
CDR3 DNA: TGTGCCAGCAGCTTGTCTGGGGGGCAGTACTTC

D gene: .
clone size: few
V gene: TRBV25-1
J gene: TRBJ1-1
CDR3 protein: CASKENTEAFF
CDR3 DNA: TGTGCCAGCAAGGAGAACACTGAAGCTTTCTTT

D gene: .
clone size: .
V gene: TRBV23-1
J gene: TRBJ2-7
CDR3 protein: CASSQSNRRLSSSYEQYF
CDR3 DNA: TGCGCCAGCAGTCAATCGAACAGGAGACTTTCGAGCTCCTACGAGCAGTACTTC

D gene: .
clone size: .
V gene: TRBV6-5
J gene: TRBJ2-3
CDR3 protein: CASSYSKGPHDPDTQYF
CDR3 DNA: TGTGCCAGCAGTTACTCGAAGGGGCCTCATGATCCAGATACGCAGTATTTT

D gene: .
clone size: .
V gene: TRBV13
J gene: TRBJ2-5
CDR3 protein: CASSRGGTEETQYF
CDR3 DNA: TGTGCCAGCAGCCGCGGCGGGACGGAAGAGACCCAGTACTTC

D gene: TRBD2
clone size: .
V gene: TRBV5-1
J gene: TRBJ2-5
CDR3 protein: CASSSGTSGGAFETQYF
CDR3 DNA: TGCGCCAGCAGCTCCGGGACTAGCGGGGGGGCCTTTGAGACCCAGTACTTC

D gene: .
clone size: .
V gene: TRBV27
J gene: TRBJ2-1
CDR3 protein: CASASPRSNEQFF
CDR3 DNA: TGTGCCAGCGCCTCCCCACGGTCCAATGAGCAGTTCTTC

D gene: TRBD1
clone size: .
V gene: TRBV9
J gene: TRBJ2-2
CDR3 protein: CASSGTGTGNPGELFF
CDR3 DNA: TGTGCCAGCAGCGGGACCGGGACAGGGAATCCCGGGGAGCTGTTTTTT

D gene: TRBD1
clone size: once
V gene: TRBV7-9
J gene: TRBJ2-5
CDR3 protein: CASSLESGGAGETQYF
CDR3 DNA: TGTGCCAGCAGCTTAGAGTCAGGGGGCGCCGGAGAGACCCAGTACTTC

D gene: TRBD2
clone size: .
V gene: TRBV20-1
J gene: TRBJ2-5
CDR3 protein: CSARTLAGDQETQYF
CDR3 DNA: TGCAGTGCTAGAACCCTAGCGGGGGATCAAGAGACCCAGTACTTC

D gene: TRBD1
clone size: .
V gene: TRBV3-1
J gene: TRBJ1-6
CDR3 protein: CASSQGTGDSPLHF
CDR3 DNA: TGTGCCAGCAGCCAAGGGACAGGGGATTCACCCCTCCACTTT

D gene: TRBD1
clone size: once
V gene: TRBV6-2/TRBV6-3
J gene: TRBJ1-5
CDR3 protein: CASRDRDYQPQHF
CDR3 DNA: TGTGCCAGCCGCGACAGGGACTATCAGCCCCAGCATTTT

D gene: .
clone size: .
V gene: TRBV5-4
J gene: TRBJ2-7
CDR3 protein: CASSFLPRNEQYF
CDR3 DNA: TGTGCCAGCAGCTTCCTCCCTCGGAACGAGCAGTACTTC

D gene: .
clone size: .
V gene: TRBV19
J gene: TRBJ2-1
CDR3 protein: CASSIVPFGYNEQFF
CDR3 DNA: TGTGCCAGTAGTATAGTCCCTTTTGGGTACAATGAGCAGTTCTTC